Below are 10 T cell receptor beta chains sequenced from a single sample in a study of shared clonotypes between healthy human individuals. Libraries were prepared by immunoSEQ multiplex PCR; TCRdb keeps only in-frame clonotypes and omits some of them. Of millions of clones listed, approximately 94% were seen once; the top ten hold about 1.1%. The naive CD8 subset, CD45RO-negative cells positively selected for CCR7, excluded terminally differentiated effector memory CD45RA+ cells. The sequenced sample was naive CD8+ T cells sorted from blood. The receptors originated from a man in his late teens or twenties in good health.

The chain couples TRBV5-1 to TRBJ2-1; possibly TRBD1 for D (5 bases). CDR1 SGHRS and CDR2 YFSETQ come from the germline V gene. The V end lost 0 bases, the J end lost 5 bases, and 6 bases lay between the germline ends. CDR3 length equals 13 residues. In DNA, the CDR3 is TGCGCCAGCAGCTTGGTACAGGACAATGAGCAGTTCTTC. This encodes CASSLVQDNEQFF.

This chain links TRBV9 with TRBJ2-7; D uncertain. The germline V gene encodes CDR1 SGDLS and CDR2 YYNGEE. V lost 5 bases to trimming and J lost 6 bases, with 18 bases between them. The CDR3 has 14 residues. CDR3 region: CASSGTGFTPEQYF. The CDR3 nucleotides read TGTGCCAGCAGTGGTACCGGCTTCACCCCCGAGCAGTACTTC.

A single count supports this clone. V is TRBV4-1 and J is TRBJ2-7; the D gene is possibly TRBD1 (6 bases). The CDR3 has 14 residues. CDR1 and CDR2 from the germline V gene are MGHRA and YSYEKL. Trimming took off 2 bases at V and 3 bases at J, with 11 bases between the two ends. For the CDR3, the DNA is TGCGCCAGCAGCCAACGGGACACCCGCTACGAGCAGTACTTC. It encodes CASSQRDTRYEQYF.

CDR3 sequence (DNA): TGTGCCAGCAGTTTACTATGGGAAGGGGGTCGCAATCAGCCCCAGCATTTT. Translation: CASSLLWEGGRNQPQHF. The rearrangement uses TRBV27 and TRBJ1-5, with D perhaps TRBD1 (6 bases). CDR1 is MNHEY and CDR2 is SMNVEV in the germline V gene (reference sequence). CDR3 length: 17 amino acids. Trimming removed 2 bases from V and 2 bases from J, with 16 bases in between.

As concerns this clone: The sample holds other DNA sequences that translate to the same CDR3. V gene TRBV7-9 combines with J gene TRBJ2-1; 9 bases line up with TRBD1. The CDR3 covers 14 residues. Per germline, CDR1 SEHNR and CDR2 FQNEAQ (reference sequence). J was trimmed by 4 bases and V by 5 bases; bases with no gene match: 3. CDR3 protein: CASSPGQGYNEQFF. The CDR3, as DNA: TGTGCCAGCAGCCCGGGACAGGGATACAATGAGCAGTTCTTC.

For the CDR3, the DNA is TGTGCCAGCAGCCACTTTGAGAGCTCCTACAATGAGCAGTTCTTC. Its protein is CASSHFESSYNEQFF. The chain employs TRBV7-2 and TRBJ2-1; D is unresolved. V dropped 5 bases and J dropped 0 bases, with 11 bases sitting between them. Germline CDR1 reads SGHTA; CDR2 reads FQGNSA. The CDR3 totals 15 residues.

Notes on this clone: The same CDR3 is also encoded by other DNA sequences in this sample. Here the CDR3 reads CASSAGPSSYNEQFF. CDR3 coding DNA: TGTGCCAGCAGTGCGGGCCCTAGCTCCTACAATGAGCAGTTCTTC. This sequence joins TRBV27 and TRBJ2-1; D is possibly TRBD2 (5 bases). V was cut by 5 bases and J by 0 bases, with 11 bases left in between. The CDR3 is 15 amino acids. Germline-derived CDR1 and CDR2 are MNHEY and SMNVEV (reference sequence).

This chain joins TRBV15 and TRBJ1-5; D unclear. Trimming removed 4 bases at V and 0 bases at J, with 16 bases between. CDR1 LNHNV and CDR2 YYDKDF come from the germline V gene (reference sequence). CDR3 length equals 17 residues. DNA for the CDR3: TGTGCCACCAGCAAGACCCTACTACTTTTTAGCAATCAGCCCCAGCATTTT. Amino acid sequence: CATSKTLLLFSNQPQHF. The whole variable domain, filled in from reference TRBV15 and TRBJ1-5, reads DAMVIQNPRYQVTQFGKPVTLSCSQTLNHNVMYWYQQKSSQAPKLLFHYYDKDFNNEADTPDNFQSRRPNTSFCFLDIRSPGLGDTAMYLCATSKTLLLFSNQPQHFGDGTRLSIL.

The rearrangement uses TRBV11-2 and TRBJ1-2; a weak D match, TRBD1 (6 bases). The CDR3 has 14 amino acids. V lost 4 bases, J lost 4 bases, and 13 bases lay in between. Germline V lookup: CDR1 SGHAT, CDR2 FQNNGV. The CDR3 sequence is CASSSGGAGYGYTF. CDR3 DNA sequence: TGTGCCAGCAGCTCGGGGGGCGCAGGCTATGGCTACACCTTC.

CDR3 coding DNA: TGTGCCAGCAGCTTAGGTAGCGGGAGATTGGATACGCAGTATTTT. Protein: CASSLGSGRLDTQYF. The chain recombines TRBV11-2 with TRBJ2-3; 9 positions match TRBD2. This CDR3 comprises 15 residues. CDR1 SGHAT and CDR2 FQNNGV come from the germline V gene. V shed 1 base and J 6 bases; nucleotides not matched to a gene: 5.